This T cell receptor beta chain came from a study of blood T cell repertoires in COVID-19. For the study at large: Researchers got acute and convalescent COVID-19 samples from the United States, Italy and Spain. T cells, B-cell-depleted T cells, or PBMCs provided the cDNA or gDNA that served as material.

Trimming left V 8 bases short and J 6 bases short, with 23 bases between. This CDR3 is built from 16 residues. Germline V gene lookup returns CDR1 MDHEN and CDR2 SYDVKM. In the authors' workflow: Reference gene primer amplification yielded estimated nucleated cell counts. The assay was immunoSEQ multiplex PCR, and TCRdb's table has in-frame clones only and misses some. V and J calls and clone size are as listed in that table; D and trimming were resolved from the DNA. The sample shows some 110,000 clones, about four fifths of them seen only once. The sequencing sample was made of peripheral blood. V usage is TRBV28 and J usage is TRBJ1-5; a possible D gene is TRBD1 (5 bases). The source of this sequence is a man aged 55 to 70 with active or convalescent COVID-19. The DNA of the CDR3 is TGTGCCAGCCCCTTCCGGGGGGGGGAAAGGGGTCAGCCCCAGCATTTT. It is translated as CASPFRGGERGQPQHF. The full variable domain, rest sourced from reference TRBV28 and TRBJ1-5, is DVKVTQSSRYLVKRTGEKVFLECVQDMDHENMFWYRQDPGLGLRLIYFSYDVKMKEKGDIPEGYSVSREKKERFSLILESASTNQTSMYLCASPFRGGERGQPQHFGDGTRLSIL.